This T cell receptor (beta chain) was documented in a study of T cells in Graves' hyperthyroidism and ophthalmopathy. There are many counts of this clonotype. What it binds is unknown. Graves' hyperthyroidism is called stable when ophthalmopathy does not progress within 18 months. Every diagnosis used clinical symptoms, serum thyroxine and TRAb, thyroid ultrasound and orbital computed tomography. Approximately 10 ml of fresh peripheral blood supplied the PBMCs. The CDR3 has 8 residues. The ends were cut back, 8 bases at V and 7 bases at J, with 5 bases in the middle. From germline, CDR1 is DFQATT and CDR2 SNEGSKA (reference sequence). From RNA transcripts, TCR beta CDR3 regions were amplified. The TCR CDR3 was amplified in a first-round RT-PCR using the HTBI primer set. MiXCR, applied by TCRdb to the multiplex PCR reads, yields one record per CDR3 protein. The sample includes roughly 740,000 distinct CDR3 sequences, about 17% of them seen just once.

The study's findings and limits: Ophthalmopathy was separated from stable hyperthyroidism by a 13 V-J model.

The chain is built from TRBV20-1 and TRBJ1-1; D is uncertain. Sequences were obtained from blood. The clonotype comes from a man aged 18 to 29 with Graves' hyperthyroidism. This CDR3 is CSPNEAFF. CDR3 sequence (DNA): TGCAGTCCTAATGAAGCTTTCTTT.